This entry lists 8 T cell receptor beta chains sequenced from one sample in a study of blood T cell repertoires in COVID-19. TCRdb's copy holds only in-frame clones and misses some; the assay was immunoSEQ multiplex PCR. The sample records tens of thousands of clones, 89% being singletons. The sequencing sample was made of peripheral blood. These receptors were obtained from a human donor in a cohort sampled during active COVID-19.

The table lists this clone with a count of one. Here the CDR3 DNA reads TGTGCCAGCAGCCCACCGGACAGGGCGGCCCACTATAGCAATCAGCCCCAGCATTTT. Translation: CASSPPDRAAHYSNQPQHF. The chain carries TRBV7-2 and TRBJ1-5, with 8 positions matching TRBD1. CDR3 size: 19 residues. V lost 5 bases to trimming and J lost 0 bases; unmatched junction nucleotides: 15. The V gene's germline CDR1 is SGHTA and CDR2 FQGNSA.

This chain uses TRBV7-2 with TRBJ2-2; D not resolved. Trimming removed 5 bases from V and 1 base from J, with 8 bases in between. Germline CDR1 and CDR2: SGHTA and FQGNSA. This CDR3 region has 14 residues. CDR3 region: CASSPNGNTGELFF. Here the CDR3 DNA reads TGTGCCAGCAGCCCGAACGGGAACACCGGGGAGCTGTTTTTT.

This clone was observed a single time. The rearrangement links TRBV4-3 to TRBJ1-5, with no clear D. The CDR3 has 17 amino acids. Germline V gene sequence: CDR1 LGHNA, CDR2 YSLEER. V was cut by 0 bases and J by 0 bases, with 12 bases left in between. CDR3 nucleotides: TGCGCCAGCAGCCAAGATAACGTGCGCTATAGCAATCAGCCCCAGCATTTT. Protein sequence: CASSQDNVRYSNQPQHF.

The V and J genes are TRBV18 and TRBJ2-1; D is unresolved. Germline-derived CDR1 and CDR2 are KGHSH and LQKENI. This CDR3 has 13 amino acids. V lost 8 bases to trimming and J lost 5 bases, with 13 bases between them. The CDR3 DNA follows: TGTGCCAGCACCATGGTGGGCGACAATGAGCAGTTCTTC. Its translation is CASTMVGDNEQFF.

The V call is TRBV6-6, the J call TRBJ1-5; no firm D call. Germline V gene data show CDR1 as MNHNY and CDR2 as SVGAGI (reference sequence). This CDR3 spans 13 amino acids. V gave up 5 bases and J gave up 5 bases, with 10 bases separating them. CDR3 in amino acids: CASSPGSDQPQHF. The DNA of the CDR3 is TGTGCCAGCAGTCCGGGGTCGGATCAGCCCCAGCATTTT.

The rearrangement links TRBV20-1 to TRBJ2-7, with TRBD1 matching over 10 bases. Germline CDR1 DFQATT, CDR2 SNEGSKA (reference sequence). CDR3 length: 17 residues. After removal of 3 bases from V and 5 bases from J, the junction contained 16 bases not matched to a gene. The CDR3 region is CSASIGVPGQGIHEQYF. In DNA, the CDR3 is TGCAGTGCTAGTATTGGGGTTCCGGGACAGGGGATCCACGAGCAGTACTTC.

The chain joins TRBV7-2 to TRBJ2-7, with unresolved D. This CDR3 has 14 amino acids. The ends were cut back, 1 base at V and 5 bases at J, with 12 bases in the middle. Germline CDR1 is SGHTA and CDR2 is FQGNSA. The DNA of the CDR3 is TGTGCCAGCAGCTTAGGACGGGTTCGGCACGAGCAGTACTTC. Translating gives CASSLGRVRHEQYF.

The CDR3, as DNA: TGTGCCAGCAGTGGAGGGGAGGGGGGATTGTACAATCAGCCCCAGCATTTT. It codes for CASSGGEGGLYNQPQHF. This sequence joins TRBV2 and TRBJ1-5, with D possibly TRBD1 on 6 matching bases. Germline V CDR1 and CDR2: SNHLY, FYNNEI. V dropped 4 bases and J dropped 3 bases, with 19 bases sitting between them. There are 17 residues in the CDR3.